These 14 T cell receptor beta chains originate from one sample sequenced in a study of technical replicates of blood from several donors. Profiled with immunoSEQ multiplex PCR; TCRdb holds only in-frame clones, not every one. The sample holds more than 90,000 clones, about 96% seen once. Sequencing input: T cells isolated from PBMCs. Every receptor here comes from a human donor in good health.

V usage is TRBV11-2 and J usage is TRBJ1-3; 8 bases are a match to TRBD1. The germline V gene has CDR1 SGHAT and CDR2 FQNNGV. This CDR3 is built from 12 residues. Losses at the gene ends were 4 bases for V and 13 bases for J; bases not matched to a gene: 6. CDR3 loop: CASSSTGAGIYF. CDR3 nucleotides: TGTGCCAGCAGCTCGACAGGGGCTGGAATATATTTT.

This clone was counted once. This sequence joins TRBV30 and TRBJ1-1; D is unresolved. This CDR3 is built from 12 residues. V lost 0 bases and J lost 7, with 9 bases in between. Germline V gene lookup returns CDR1 GTSNPN and CDR2 SVGIG (reference sequence). The CDR3 spells CAWSVGAVEAFF. The CDR3 region has the DNA TGTGCCTGGAGTGTGGGTGCGGTTGAAGCTTTCTTT.

The genes are TRBV18 and TRBJ1-1, with 12 bases fitting TRBD1. Germline V gene sequence: CDR1 KGHSH, CDR2 LQKENI. V lost 5 bases and J lost 2; bases outside the gene matches: 9. The CDR3 has 17 amino acids. In nucleotides, the CDR3 is TGTGCCAGCTCATTCCCGGGACAGGGGGCAGGAAACACTGAAGCTTTCTTT. Amino acids: CASSFPGQGAGNTEAFF.

The chain joins TRBV5-1 to TRBJ1-1; no reliable D call. The germline V and J ends were trimmed by 1 base and 7 bases, with 14 bases remaining between them. CDR1 is SGHRS and CDR2 is YFSETQ in the germline V gene. The CDR3 sequence is 14 residues long. For the CDR3, the DNA is TGCGCCAGCAGCTTGTACAGTCTTGGTGGTGAAGCTTTCTTT. This codes for CASSLYSLGGEAFF.

The chain uses TRBV18 and TRBJ1-1; perhaps TRBD1 as D (6 bases). Germline assignment: CDR1 KGHSH and CDR2 LQKENI. The CDR3 loop spans 14 amino acids. Trimming took 3 bases from V and 6 from J, leaving 14 bases between them. CDR3 loop: CASSPGQNPSEAFF. The CDR3 DNA reads TGTGCCAGCTCACCTGGACAGAACCCATCTGAAGCTTTCTTT.

The chain joins TRBV5-1 to TRBJ2-7, with 10 positions matching TRBD1. The CDR3 has 16 amino acids. The J segment lost 6 bases and the V segment lost 8 bases, leaving 17 bases of the junction unmatched. Germline assignment: CDR1 SGHRS and CDR2 YFSETQ. DNA of the CDR3: TGCGCCAGTCTACCTTGGATTGGGACAGGGGTTCGCGAGCAGTACTTC. Translating gives CASLPWIGTGVREQYF.

The chain links TRBV7-8 to TRBJ1-4, with D perhaps matching TRBD1 (6 bases). V lost 4 bases, J lost 2 bases, and 20 bases lay in between. The CDR3 sequence is 18 residues long. The V gene's germline CDR1 is SGHVS and CDR2 FQNEAQ. In DNA, the CDR3 is TGTGCCAGCAGCTCCGGGGGGACAATTTCCTCCACTAATGAAAAACTGTTTTTT. It translates to CASSSGGTISSTNEKLFF.

The chain links TRBV6-4 to TRBJ1-2, with D perhaps TRBD1 (5 bases). The CDR3 is 16 amino acids. V shed 2 bases and J shed 6 bases, with 19 bases lying between them. Germline CDR1 is MRHNA and CDR2 is SNTAGT. CDR3 sequence (DNA): TGTGCCAGCAGTGACCAACTTATTTCAGGGCTGGATGGCTACACCTTC. Protein: CASSDQLISGLDGYTF.

This rearrangement joins TRBV14 to TRBJ2-7; D is possibly TRBD2 (6 bases). Germline lookup yields CDR1 SGHDN and CDR2 FVKESK. The germline V and J ends were trimmed by 4 bases and 6 bases, with 13 bases remaining between them. The CDR3 spans 13 residues. The CDR3 is CASSLARLGEQYF. The CDR3 nucleotides are TGTGCCAGCAGCCTAGCCCGACTAGGCGAGCAGTACTTC. Filled out from reference TRBV14 and TRBJ2-7, the complete variable domain reads EAGVTQFPSHSVIEKGQTVTLRCDPISGHDNLYWYRRVMGKEIKFLLHFVKESKQDESGMPNNRFLAERTGGTYSTLKVQPAELEDSGVYFCASSLARLGEQYFGPGTRLTVT.

This chain connects TRBV4-1 to TRBJ2-5; 10 bases line up with TRBD1. Losses at the gene ends were 8 bases for V and 5 bases for J; bases not matched to a gene: 11. The CDR3 is 15 amino acids. Germline V gene sequence: CDR1 MGHRA, CDR2 YSYEKL. In DNA form, the CDR3 reads TGCGCCAGCGGAGAACCGGGACAGGGGATGGAGACCCAGTACTTC. Translation gives CASGEPGQGMETQYF.

The gene calls are TRBV27 and TRBJ1-1; D remains unclear. The CDR3 has 15 residues. CDR1 MNHEY and CDR2 SMNVEV come from the germline V gene (reference sequence). The germline V and J ends were trimmed by 2 bases and 1 base, with 11 bases remaining between them. The CDR3 sequence: CASSLLTRANTEAFF. CDR3 nucleotide sequence: TGTGCCAGCAGTTTACTAACGAGAGCGAACACTGAAGCTTTCTTT.

This clone appeared a single time. DNA of the CDR3: TGTGCCAGCAGGAGGGCCCATTCGTCCCACGAGCAGTACTTC. Translation: CASRRAHSSHEQYF. The genes are TRBV6-5 and TRBJ2-7; D possibly corresponds to TRBD2 (5 bases). Trimming removed 6 bases from V and 5 bases from J, with 17 bases in between. The CDR3 covers 14 residues. CDR1 is MNHEY and CDR2 is SVGAGI in the germline V gene.

This clone was observed a single time. The V gene is TRBV28, the J gene TRBJ2-5; 9 nucleotides line up with TRBD2. Looked up from germline, CDR1 is MDHEN and CDR2 is SYDVKM. The CDR3 totals 16 residues. J was trimmed by 4 bases and V by 3 bases; bases with no gene match: 9. Here the CDR3 reads CASSLGREGRLETQYF. In DNA, the CDR3 is TGTGCCAGCAGTTTGGGGCGGGAGGGCCGTTTAGAGACCCAGTACTTC.

The CDR3 region has the DNA TGTGCCAGCAGTTACAGGCGGTACTCTGGAAACACCATATATTTT. Its protein product is CASSYRRYSGNTIYF. V is TRBV6-5 and J is TRBJ1-3; D not certain. There are 15 residues in the CDR3. Germline CDR1 reads MNHEY; CDR2 reads SVGAGI. V was cut by 2 bases and J by 0 bases, with 8 bases left in between.